These T cell receptor beta chains were read from a single sample in a study of cytomegalovirus exposure and HLA in healthy donors. TCRdb's copy holds only in-frame clones and misses some; the assay was immunoSEQ multiplex PCR. Of 100,000 to 150,000 clones in the sample, roughly 80% were seen once. The sample was PBMCs. These receptors were obtained from a male donor in good health and CMV-seropositive. The CDR3 runs from the conserved cysteine through the conserved F or W. The D gene is left open where the match is weak. The size of a clone is reported for some rows only, either as once, few or many, or as a class for expanded clones.

14	TRBD1	TRBV28	TRBJ2-7	NA	TGTGCCAGCAGTCCTTGGGACAGGGCCTACGAGCAGTACTTC	CASSPWDRAYEQYF
14	NA	TRBV11-2	TRBJ2-2	few	TGTGCCACCCTGGGGGCTCAGAACACCGGGGAGCTGTTTTTT	CATLGAQNTGELFF
17	TRBD1	TRBV4-2	TRBJ2-1	few	TGTGCCAGCAGCCAAGATTCCGGGACAGAAATTTACAATGAGCAGTTCTTC	CASSQDSGTEIYNEQFF
16	TRBD2	TRBV7-2	TRBJ2-1	few	TGTGCCAGCAGCTTAGCGGTGCGGGGACTAGTGTCTGAGCAGTTCTTC	CASSLAVRGLVSEQFF
15	NA	TRBV28	TRBJ2-2	NA	TGTGCCAGCAGCCCAAGTGGGAGTAGGGTCGGGGAGCTGTTTTTT	CASSPSGSRVGELFF
16	NA	TRBV9	TRBJ2-3	NA	TGTGCCAGCAGCGTAGCAGGGGCCGCGAGCACAGATACGCAGTATTTT	CASSVAGAASTDTQYF
13	TRBD2	TRBV7-3	TRBJ2-1	NA	TGTGCCAGCAGCTTGCGGGAGGGTGGGGAGCAGTTCTTC	CASSLREGGEQFF
14	NA	TRBV2	TRBJ1-4	NA	TGTGCCAGCAGTGAGGGGGGATTCAATGAAAAACTGTTTTTT	CASSEGGFNEKLFF
14	TRBD1	TRBV7-2	TRBJ2-7	NA	TGTGCCAGCAGCTACCGACAGGGCACCTACGAGCAGTACTTC	CASSYRQGTYEQYF
11	NA	TRBV5-6	TRBJ2-1	NA	TGCGCCAGCAGCTTCGTCAATGAGCAGTTCTTC	CASSFVNEQFF
14	NA	TRBV6-5	TRBJ1-5	NA	TGTGCCAGCAGTCGGCGACAGGGCAATCAGCCCCAGCATTTT	CASSRRQGNQPQHF
16	NA	TRBV27	TRBJ2-3	NA	TGTGCCAGCAGTTTACACCAGGGTTTAGCACATGATACGCAGTATTTT	CASSLHQGLAHDTQYF
13	NA	TRBV28	TRBJ2-5	NA	TGTGCCAGCAGTTCCCCTGGGAGCCAAACCCAGTACTTC	CASSSPGSQTQYF
17	NA	TRBV4-2	TRBJ1-6	once	TGTGCCAGCAGCCAAGAGACTCAGGGTCGGAGTAATTCACCCCTCCACTTT	CASSQETQGRSNSPLHF